The sequence of this TCR beta chain was determined in a study of T cell repertoires in cytomegalovirus infection. Findings of the study overall: The ex vivo response was dominated by HLA-C-restricted CMV-specific TCR beta clonotypes.

Looked up from germline, CDR1 is GTSNPN and CDR2 is SVGIG (reference sequence). The CDR3 runs 14 residues. The V end lost 2 bases, the J end lost 2 bases, and 13 bases lay between the germline ends. This clonotype turned up a few times. Its antigen is unidentified. TCRdb analysed the reads with MiXCR anew, one entry per CDR3 protein. The data contain approximately 500,000 distinct CDR3 sequences, about 17% of them singletons. V usage is TRBV30 and J usage is TRBJ2-7; D possibly corresponds to TRBD1 (6 bases). Sequencing was performed on CD8+ T cells from PBMCs. This clonotype was sampled from a human donor in good health (CMV status not recorded). Some clones in this sample may be carry-over from other donors' samples. CDR3 sequence: CAWSPLAGAYEQYF. The DNA for the CDR3 is TGTGCCTGGAGTCCCTTAGCAGGGGCCTACGAGCAGTACTTC. Full variable domain (outside the CDR3, taken from reference TRBV30 and TRBJ2-7): SQTIHQWPATLVQPVGSPLSLECTVEGTSNPNLYWYRQAAGRGLQLLFYSVGIGQISSEVPQNLSASRPQDRQFILSSKKLLLSDSGFYLCAWSPLAGAYEQYFGPGTRLTVT.